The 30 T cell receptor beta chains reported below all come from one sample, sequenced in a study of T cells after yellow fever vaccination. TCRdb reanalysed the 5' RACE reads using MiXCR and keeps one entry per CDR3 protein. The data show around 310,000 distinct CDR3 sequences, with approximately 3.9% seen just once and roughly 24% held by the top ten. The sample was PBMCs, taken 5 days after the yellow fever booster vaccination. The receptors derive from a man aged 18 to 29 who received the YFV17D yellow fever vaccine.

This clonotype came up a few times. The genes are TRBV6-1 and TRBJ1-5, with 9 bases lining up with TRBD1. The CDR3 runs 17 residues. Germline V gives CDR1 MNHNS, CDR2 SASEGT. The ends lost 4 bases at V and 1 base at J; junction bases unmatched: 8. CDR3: CASSATGGRWSNQPQHF. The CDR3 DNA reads TGTGCCAGCAGTGCTACAGGGGGCCGTTGGAGCAATCAGCCCCAGCATTTT.

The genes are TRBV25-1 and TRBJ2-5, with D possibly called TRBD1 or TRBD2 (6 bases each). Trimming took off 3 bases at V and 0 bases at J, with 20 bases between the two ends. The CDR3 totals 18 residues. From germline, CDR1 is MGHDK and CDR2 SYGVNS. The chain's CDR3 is CASSDPKGGRPYQETQYF. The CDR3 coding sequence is TGTGCCAGCAGTGACCCCAAGGGGGGAAGGCCGTACCAAGAGACCCAGTACTTC.

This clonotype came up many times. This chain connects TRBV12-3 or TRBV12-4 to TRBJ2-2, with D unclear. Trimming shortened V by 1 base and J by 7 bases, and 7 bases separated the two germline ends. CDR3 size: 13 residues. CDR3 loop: CASSLVGLGELFF. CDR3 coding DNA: TGTGCCAGCAGTTTAGTGGGTCTCGGGGAGCTGTTTTTT.

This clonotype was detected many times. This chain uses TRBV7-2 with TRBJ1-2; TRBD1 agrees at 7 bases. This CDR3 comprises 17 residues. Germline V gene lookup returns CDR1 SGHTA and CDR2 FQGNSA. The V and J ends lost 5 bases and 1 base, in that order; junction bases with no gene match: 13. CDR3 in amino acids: CASSRPGTDSDNYGYTF. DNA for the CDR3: TGTGCCAGCAGCCGTCCCGGGACAGATTCTGATAACTATGGCTACACCTTC.

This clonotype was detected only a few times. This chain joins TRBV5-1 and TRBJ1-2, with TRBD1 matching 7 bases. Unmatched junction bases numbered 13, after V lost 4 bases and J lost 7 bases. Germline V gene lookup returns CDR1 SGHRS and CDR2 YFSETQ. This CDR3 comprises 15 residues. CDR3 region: CASSTRDSTLIGYTF. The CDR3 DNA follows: TGCGCCAGCAGCACCCGGGACAGTACCCTTATTGGCTACACCTTC.

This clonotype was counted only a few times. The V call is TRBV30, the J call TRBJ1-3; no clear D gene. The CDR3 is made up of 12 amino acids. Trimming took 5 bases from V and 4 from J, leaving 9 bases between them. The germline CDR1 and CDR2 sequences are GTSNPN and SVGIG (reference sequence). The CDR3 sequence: CAWPGEGNTIYF. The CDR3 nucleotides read TGTGCCTGGCCCGGGGAGGGAAACACCATATATTTT. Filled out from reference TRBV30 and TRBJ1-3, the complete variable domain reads SQTIHQWPATLVQPVGSPLSLECTVEGTSNPNLYWYRQAAGRGLQLLFYSVGIGQISSEVPQNLSASRPQDRQFILSSKKLLLSDSGFYLCAWPGEGNTIYFGEGSWLTVV.

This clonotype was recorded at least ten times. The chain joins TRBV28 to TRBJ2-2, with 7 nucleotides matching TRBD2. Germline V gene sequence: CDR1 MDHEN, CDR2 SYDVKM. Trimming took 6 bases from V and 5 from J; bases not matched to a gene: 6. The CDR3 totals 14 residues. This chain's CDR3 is CASSPGGSTGELFF. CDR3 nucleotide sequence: TGTGCCAGCAGCCCCGGGGGGAGTACCGGGGAGCTGTTTTTT.

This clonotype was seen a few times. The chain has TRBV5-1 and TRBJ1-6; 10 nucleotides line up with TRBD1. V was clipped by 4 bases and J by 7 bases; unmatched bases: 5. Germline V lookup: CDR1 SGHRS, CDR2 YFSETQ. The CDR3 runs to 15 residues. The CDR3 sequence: CASSGTGAGNSPLHF. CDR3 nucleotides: TGCGCCAGCAGCGGGACAGGGGCTGGGAATTCACCCCTCCACTTT.

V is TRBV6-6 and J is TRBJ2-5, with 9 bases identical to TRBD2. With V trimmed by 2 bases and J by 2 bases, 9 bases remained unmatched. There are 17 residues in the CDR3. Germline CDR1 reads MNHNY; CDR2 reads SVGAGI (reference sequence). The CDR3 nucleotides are TGTGCCAGCAGTTACGGGGGTCCAGCGGGGGGTCAAGAGACCCAGTACTTC. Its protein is CASSYGGPAGGQETQYF.

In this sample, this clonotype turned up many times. The CDR3 region is CASSLEGRKLFF. The CDR3 bases are TGCGCCAGCAGCTTGGAGGGCAGAAAACTGTTTTTT. The chain combines TRBV5-1 with TRBJ1-4; no reliable D call. V lost 0 bases, J lost 10 bases, and 7 bases lay in between. Germline values: CDR1 SGHRS, CDR2 YFSETQ. This CDR3 has 12 amino acids.

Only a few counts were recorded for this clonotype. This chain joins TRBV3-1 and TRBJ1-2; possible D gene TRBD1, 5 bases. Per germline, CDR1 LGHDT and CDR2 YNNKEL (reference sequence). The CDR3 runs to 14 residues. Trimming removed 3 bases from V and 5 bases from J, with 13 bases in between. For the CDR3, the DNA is TGTGCCAGCAGCCATCGCTGGGGCGGTTATGGCTACACCTTC. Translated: CASSHRWGGYGYTF.

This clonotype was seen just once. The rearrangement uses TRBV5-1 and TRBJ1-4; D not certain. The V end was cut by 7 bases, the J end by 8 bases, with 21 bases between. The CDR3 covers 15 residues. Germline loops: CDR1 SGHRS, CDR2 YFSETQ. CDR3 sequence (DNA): TGCGCCAGCGGCGACCCCATGAGCGGGTCGGAAAAACTGTTTTTT. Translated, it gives CASGDPMSGSEKLFF.

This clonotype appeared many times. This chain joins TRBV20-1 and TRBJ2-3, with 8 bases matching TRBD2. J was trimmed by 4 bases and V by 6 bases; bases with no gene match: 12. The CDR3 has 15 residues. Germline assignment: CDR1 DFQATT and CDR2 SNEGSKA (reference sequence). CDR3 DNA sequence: TGCAGTGCCCTTAGGGCTAGCGGGCCCTCAGATACGCAGTATTTT. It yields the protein CSALRASGPSDTQYF.

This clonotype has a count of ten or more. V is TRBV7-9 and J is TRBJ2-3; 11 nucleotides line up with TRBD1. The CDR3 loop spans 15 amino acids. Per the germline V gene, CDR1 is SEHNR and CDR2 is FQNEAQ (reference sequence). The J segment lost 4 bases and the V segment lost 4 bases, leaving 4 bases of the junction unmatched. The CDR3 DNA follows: TGTGCCAGCAGCTCCGGACAGGGGGCCCCAGATACGCAGTATTTT. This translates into CASSSGQGAPDTQYF.

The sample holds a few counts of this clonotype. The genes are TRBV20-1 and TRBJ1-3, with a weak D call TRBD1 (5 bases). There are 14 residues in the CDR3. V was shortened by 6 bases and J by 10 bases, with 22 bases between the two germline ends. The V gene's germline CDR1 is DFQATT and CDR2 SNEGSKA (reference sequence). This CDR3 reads CSASRGSRDPTIYF. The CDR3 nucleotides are TGCAGTGCCTCCCGGGGCAGCCGGGATCCAACCATATATTTT.

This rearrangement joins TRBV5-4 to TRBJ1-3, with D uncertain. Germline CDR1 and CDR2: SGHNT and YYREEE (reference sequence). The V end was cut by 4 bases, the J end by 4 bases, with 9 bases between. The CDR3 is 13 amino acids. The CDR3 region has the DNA TGTGCCAGCAGCCCCGACTGGGGAAACACCATATATTTT. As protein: CASSPDWGNTIYF.

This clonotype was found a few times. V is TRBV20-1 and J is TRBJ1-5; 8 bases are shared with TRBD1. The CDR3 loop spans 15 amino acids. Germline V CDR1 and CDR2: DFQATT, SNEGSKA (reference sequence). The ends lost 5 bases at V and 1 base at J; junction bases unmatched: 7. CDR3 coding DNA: TGCAGTGCTGGGGCAGGGGGCCGGAGCAATCAGCCCCAGCATTTT. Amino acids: CSAGAGGRSNQPQHF.

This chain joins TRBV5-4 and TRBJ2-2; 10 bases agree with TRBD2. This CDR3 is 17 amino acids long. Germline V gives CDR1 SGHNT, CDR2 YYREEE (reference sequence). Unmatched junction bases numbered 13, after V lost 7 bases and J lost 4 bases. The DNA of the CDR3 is TGTGCCAGCGGACCACCGAAGCGGGGGGGAGGCACCGGGGAGCTGTTTTTT. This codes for CASGPPKRGGGTGELFF.

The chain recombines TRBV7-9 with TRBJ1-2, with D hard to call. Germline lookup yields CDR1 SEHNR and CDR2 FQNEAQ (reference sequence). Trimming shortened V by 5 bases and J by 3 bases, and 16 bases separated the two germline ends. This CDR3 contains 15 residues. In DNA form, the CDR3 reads TGTGCCAGCAGCGTCGACATGAGAGAGGACTATGGCTACACCTTC. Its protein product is CASSVDMREDYGYTF.

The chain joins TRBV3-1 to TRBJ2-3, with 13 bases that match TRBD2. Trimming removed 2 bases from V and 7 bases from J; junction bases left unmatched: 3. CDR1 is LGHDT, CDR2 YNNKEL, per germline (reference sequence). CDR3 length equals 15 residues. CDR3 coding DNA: TGTGCCAGCAGCCAAACACTAGCGGGGGGGAATACGCAGTATTTT. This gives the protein CASSQTLAGGNTQYF.

The CDR3 DNA follows: TGTGCCAGCAGCCGTTATCGGGGTGGGGGCCTGTTTTTT. Translating gives CASSRYRGGGLFF. The chain is built from TRBV11-3 and TRBJ2-2; D perhaps matches TRBD1 (6 bases). The germline gives CDR1 SGHNT, CDR2 YENEEA. This CDR3 has 13 residues. V was cut by 5 bases and J by 14 bases, with 18 bases left in between.

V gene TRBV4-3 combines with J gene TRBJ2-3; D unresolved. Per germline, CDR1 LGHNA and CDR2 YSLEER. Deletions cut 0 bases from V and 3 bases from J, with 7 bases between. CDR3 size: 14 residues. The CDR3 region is CASSQEVGTDTQYF. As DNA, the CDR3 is TGCGCCAGCAGCCAAGAAGTGGGAACAGATACGCAGTATTTT.

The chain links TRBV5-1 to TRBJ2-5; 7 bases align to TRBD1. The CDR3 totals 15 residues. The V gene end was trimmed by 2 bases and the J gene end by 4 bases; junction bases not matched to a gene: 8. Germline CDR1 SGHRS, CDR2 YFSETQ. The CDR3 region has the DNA TGCGCCAGCAGCTTCAGAGGGGGCTATGGAGAGACCCAGTACTTC. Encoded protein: CASSFRGGYGETQYF.

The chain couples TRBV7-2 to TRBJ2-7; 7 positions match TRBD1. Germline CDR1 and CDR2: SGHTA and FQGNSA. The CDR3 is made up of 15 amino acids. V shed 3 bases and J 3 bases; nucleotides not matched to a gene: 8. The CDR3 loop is CASSFTGTVVYEQYF. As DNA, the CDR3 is TGTGCCAGCAGCTTCACCGGGACAGTTGTCTACGAGCAGTACTTC. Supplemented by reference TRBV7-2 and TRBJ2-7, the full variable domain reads GAGVSQSPSNKVTEKGKDVELRCDPISGHTALYWYRQSLGQGLEFLIYFQGNSAPDKSGLPSDRFSAERTGGSVSTLTIQRTQQEDSAVYLCASSFTGTVVYEQYFGPGTRLTVT.

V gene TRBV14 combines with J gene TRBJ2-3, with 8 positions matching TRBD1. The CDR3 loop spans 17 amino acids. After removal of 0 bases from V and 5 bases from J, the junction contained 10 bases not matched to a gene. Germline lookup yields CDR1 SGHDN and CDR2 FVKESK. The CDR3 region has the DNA TGTGCCAGCAGCCAAGACCCCCCAGGGGGCTATGGAGATACGCAGTATTTT. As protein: CASSQDPPGGYGDTQYF.

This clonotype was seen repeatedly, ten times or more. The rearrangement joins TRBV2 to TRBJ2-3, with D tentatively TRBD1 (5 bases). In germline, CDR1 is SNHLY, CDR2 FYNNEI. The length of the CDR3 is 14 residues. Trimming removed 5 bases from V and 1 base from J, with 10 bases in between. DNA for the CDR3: TGTGCCAGCAGTCGCGGACAACGCACAGATACGCAGTATTTT. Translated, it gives CASSRGQRTDTQYF. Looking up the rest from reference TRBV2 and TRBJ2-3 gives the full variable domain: EPEVTQTPSHQVTQMGQEVILRCVPISNHLYFYWYRQILGQKVEFLVSFYNNEISEKSEIFDDQFSVERPDGSNFTLKIRSTKLEDSAMYFCASSRGQRTDTQYFGPGTRLTVL.

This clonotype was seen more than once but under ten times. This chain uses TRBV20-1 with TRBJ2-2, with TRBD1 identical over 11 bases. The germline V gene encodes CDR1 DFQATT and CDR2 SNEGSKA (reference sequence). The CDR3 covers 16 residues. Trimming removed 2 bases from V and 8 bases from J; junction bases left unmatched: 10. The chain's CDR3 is CSARSYGTGGTGELFF. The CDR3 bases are TGCAGTGCTAGATCCTACGGGACAGGGGGGACGGGGGAGCTGTTTTTT.

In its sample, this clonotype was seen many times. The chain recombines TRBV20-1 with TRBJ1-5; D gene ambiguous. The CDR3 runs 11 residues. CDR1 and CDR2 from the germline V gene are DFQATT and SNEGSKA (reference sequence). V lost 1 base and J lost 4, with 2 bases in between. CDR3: CSARGNQPQHF. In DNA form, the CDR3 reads TGCAGTGCTAGAGGGAATCAGCCCCAGCATTTT.

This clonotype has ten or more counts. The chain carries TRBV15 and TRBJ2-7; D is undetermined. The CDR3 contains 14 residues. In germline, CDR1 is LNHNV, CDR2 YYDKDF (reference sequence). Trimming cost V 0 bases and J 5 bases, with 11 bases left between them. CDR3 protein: CATSRDRLVDEQYV. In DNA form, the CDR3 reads TGTGCCACCAGCAGAGATCGGCTAGTCGACGAGCAGTACGTC.

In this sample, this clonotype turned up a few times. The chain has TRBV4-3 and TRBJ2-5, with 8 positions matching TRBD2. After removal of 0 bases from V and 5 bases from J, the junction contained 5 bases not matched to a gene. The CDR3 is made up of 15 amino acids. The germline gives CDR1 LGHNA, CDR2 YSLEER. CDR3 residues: CASSQETSEWETQYF. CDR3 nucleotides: TGCGCCAGCAGCCAAGAGACTAGCGAGTGGGAGACCCAGTACTTC.